The entry below describes one T cell receptor beta chain. The sample comes from a study of shared clonotypes between healthy human individuals. Study background: Each donor contributed plates that comprised three CD4 naive, three CD4 memory, two CD8 naive and one CD8 memory.

This CDR3 comprises 14 residues. Deletions cut 3 bases from V and 2 bases from J, with 11 bases between. CDR1 and CDR2 from the germline V gene are LNHNV and YYDKDF (reference sequence). Into CD45RA+ naive and CD45RA-negative memory subsets, the CD4+ cells were split. Data came from immunoSEQ multiplex PCR; TCRdb stores just in-frame clones and leaves some out. The sample lists over a million clones; about 98% were seen once. V and J are TRBV15 and TRBJ2-7; perhaps D is TRBD1 or TRBD2 (5 bases each). The receptor's source is a young man in good health. Sample: naive CD4+ T cells sorted from blood. Indicated subset: CD45RA+ positively selected. The CDR3 DNA follows: TGTGCCACCAGCAGGGGACCCTCTACCTACGAGCAGTACTTC. Encoded protein: CATSRGPSTYEQYF.